This T cell receptor (beta chain) was sequenced for a study of cytomegalovirus exposure and HLA in healthy donors. The V end was cut by 3 bases, the J end by 5 bases, with 7 bases between. From germline, CDR1 is MGHRA and CDR2 YSYEKL. CDR3 length: 12 amino acids. The PCR used 60 Vbeta and 13 Jbeta primers. Using immunoSEQ multiplex PCR, the repertoire was profiled, and TCRdb retains in-frame clones only, with some absent. The table shows around 150,000 clones, with more than 75% occurring only once. This sequence was found in a young woman in good health and CMV-seronegative. The chain combines TRBV4-1 with TRBJ1-1, with D possibly matching TRBD1 (5 bases). Sequenced: PBMCs. For the CDR3, the DNA is TGCGCCAGCAGCCACACAGGTACTGAAGCTTTCTTT. It specifies CASSHTGTEAFF.